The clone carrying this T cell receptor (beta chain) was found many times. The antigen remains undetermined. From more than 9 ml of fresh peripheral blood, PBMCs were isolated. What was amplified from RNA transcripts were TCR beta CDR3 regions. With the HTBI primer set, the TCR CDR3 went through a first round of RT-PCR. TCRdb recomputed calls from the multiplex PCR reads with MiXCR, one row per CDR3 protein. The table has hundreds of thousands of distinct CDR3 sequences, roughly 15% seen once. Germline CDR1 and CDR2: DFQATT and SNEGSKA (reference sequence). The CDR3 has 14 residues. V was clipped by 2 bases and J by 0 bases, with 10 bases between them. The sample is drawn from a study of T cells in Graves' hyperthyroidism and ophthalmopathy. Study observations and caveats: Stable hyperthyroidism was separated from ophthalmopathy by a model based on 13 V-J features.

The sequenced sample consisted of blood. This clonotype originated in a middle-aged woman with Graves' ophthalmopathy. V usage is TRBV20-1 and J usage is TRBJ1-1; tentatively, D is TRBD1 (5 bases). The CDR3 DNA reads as TGCAGTGCTAGAAACGGGGGATTGAACACTGAAGCTTTCTTT. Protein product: CSARNGGLNTEAFF.